This T cell receptor (beta chain) emerged from a study of regulatory T cells in long-lasting Graves disease. Germline V CDR1 and CDR2: ENHRY, SYGVKD. The length of the CDR3 is 16 residues. The V gene lost 0 bases and the J gene lost 4 bases, with 12 bases spanning the gap. Arm-PCR of CDR3 regions with iRepertoire HTBI primers generated TCR beta libraries. TCRdb re-analysed the multiplex PCR reads in MiXCR, keeping a single row per CDR3 protein. In the table there are 450,000 or so distinct CDR3 sequences, about a fifth of which are singletons. There are a few counts of this clonotype. Time point defined: persistent/refractory GD, antithyroid drugs over 5 years with positive TRAb. From PBMCs, RNA was extracted and then used to make the TCR library.

This specimen consisted of peripheral blood mononuclear cells (PBMCs), obtained when the disease was refractory, from a patient treated with antithyroid drugs. This clonotype was obtained from a female donor with Graves disease. The V and J genes are TRBV10-3 and TRBJ2-2; D is perhaps TRBD1 or TRBD2 (6 bases each). The CDR3 loop is CAISESGGGTTGELFF. Written as DNA, the CDR3 is TGTGCCATCAGTGAGTCGGGGGGCGGGACCACCGGGGAGCTGTTTTTT.